The clone carrying this T cell receptor (delta chain) occurred a few times. Antigen unknown. Germline V lookup: CDR1 TSWWSYY, CDR2 QGS. CDR3 size: 16 residues. The V and J ends lost 9 bases and 0 bases respectively, with 20 bases between them. The record originates from a study of Vδ1+ human thymocytes. Findings of the study overall: Around 20% of thymic delta-chain sequences were Vdelta2, with few Vdelta3, unlike blood Vdelta1+ controls. In the thymus, TRG and TRD repertoires looked highly polyclonal with Gaussian CDR3 lengths. Many TRG clonotypes were shared between donors; TRD repertoires were essentially private.

Extracted RNA was reverse transcribed into cDNA. The CDR3 regions were amplified by multiplex PCR from V-gene primers to a constant-region primer. TCRdb reapplied CATT to the multiplex PCR reads. The table lists about 27,000 delta-chain clones, 6% to 8% of them singletons. The material sequenced was Vdelta1+ gamma-delta thymocytes from the thymus. Subset of the sample: FACS-sorted CD3+ TCRalphabeta- TCRVdelta1+ TCRVdelta2- thymocytes. This sequence was found in a girl in the first two years of life who had congenital heart surgery. The V call is TRDV1, the J call TRDJ1; D is perhaps TRDD2 (6 bases). This chain's CDR3 is CALFPPSAIYTDKLIF. DNA of the CDR3: TGTGCTCTCTTTCCGCCTTCCGCAATTTACACCGATAAACTCATCTTT.